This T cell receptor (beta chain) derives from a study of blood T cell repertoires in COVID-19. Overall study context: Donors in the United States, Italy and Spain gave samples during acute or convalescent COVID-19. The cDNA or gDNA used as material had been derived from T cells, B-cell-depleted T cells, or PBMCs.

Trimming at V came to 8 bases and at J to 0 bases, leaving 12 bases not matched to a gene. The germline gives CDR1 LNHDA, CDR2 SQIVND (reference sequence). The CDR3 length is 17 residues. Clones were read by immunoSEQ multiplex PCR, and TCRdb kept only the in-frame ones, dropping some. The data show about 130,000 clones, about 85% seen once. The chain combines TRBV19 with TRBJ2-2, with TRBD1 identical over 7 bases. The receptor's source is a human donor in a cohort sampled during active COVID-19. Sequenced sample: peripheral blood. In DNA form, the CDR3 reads TGTGCCAGTGCTGCCGGGACAGAGATGGCGAACACCGGGGAGCTGTTTTTT. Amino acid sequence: CASAAGTEMANTGELFF. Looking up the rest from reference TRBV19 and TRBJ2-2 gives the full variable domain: DGGITQSPKYLFRKEGQNVTLSCEQNLNHDAMYWYRQDPGQGLRLIYYSQIVNDFQKGDIAEGYSVSREKKESFPLTVTSAQKNPTAFYLCASAAGTEMANTGELFFGEGSRLTVL.